The 21 T cell receptor beta chains below all came from one sample that was sequenced in a study of blood T cell repertoires in COVID-19. Assay: immunoSEQ multiplex PCR; the TCRdb copy retains only in-frame clones and omits some. The sample has over 55,000 clones; approximately 85% are singletons. Material for sequencing was peripheral blood. These receptor sequences come from a man over 45 with acute or convalescent COVID-19.

The rearrangement uses TRBV2 and TRBJ1-2, with a weak D call TRBD1 (5 bases). This CDR3 spans 14 amino acids. The germline V gene has CDR1 SNHLY and CDR2 FYNNEI. The ends were cut back, 6 bases at V and 6 bases at J, with 17 bases in the middle. CDR3 amino acids: CASSLGWGGDGYTF. DNA for the CDR3: TGTGCCAGCAGCCTAGGATGGGGAGGGGATGGCTACACCTTC.

To note about this clone: The junction does not match germline at one end; this may be a read error. CDR3 in DNA: TGCGCCAGCAGCGAAGACGTTCGCTCTGGAAACACCATATATTTT. Encoded protein: CASSEDVRSGNTIYF. The chain recombines TRBV4-1 with TRBJ1-3, with no clear D. This CDR3 is 15 amino acids long. Germline lookup yields CDR1 MGHRA and CDR2 YSYEKL.

The chain recombines TRBV6-5 with TRBJ1-5; TRBD1 aligns across 8 bases. This CDR3 spans 13 amino acids. Unmatched junction bases numbered 4, after V lost 8 bases and J lost 4 bases. CDR1 and CDR2 (germline): MNHEY, SVGAGI. CDR3 loop: CASAQGANQPQHF. Written as DNA, the CDR3 is TGTGCCAGCGCCCAGGGGGCGAATCAGCCCCAGCATTTT.

This clone has a single count. At the DNA level, this CDR3 is encoded by other sequences in the same sample as well. The chain carries TRBV15 and TRBJ2-5, with 8 positions matching TRBD2. The CDR3 loop spans 16 amino acids. The germline gives CDR1 LNHNV, CDR2 YYDKDF (reference sequence). The trim removed 0 bases at V and 5 bases at J, leaving 8 bases unmatched. The CDR3 coding sequence is TGTGCCACCAGCAGAGATCGCGACGGGGGGGCTGAGACCCAGTACTTC. Its protein product is CATSRDRDGGAETQYF.

This clone occurred many times. This sequence joins TRBV6-5 and TRBJ1-2; 11 positions match TRBD1. Germline V CDR1 and CDR2: MNHEY, SVGAGI. The CDR3 is 15 residues long. V shed 2 bases and J 2 bases; nucleotides not matched to a gene: 1. Here the CDR3 reads CASSYGTGGNYGYTF. In DNA form, the CDR3 reads TGTGCCAGCAGTTACGGGACAGGGGGAAACTATGGCTACACCTTC.

This sequence joins TRBV3-1 (or the pseudogene TRBV3-2) and TRBJ1-4; no definite D call. Germline V gene lookup returns CDR1 LGHDT and CDR2 YNNKEL (reference sequence). The CDR3 consists of 14 residues. V was pared by 3 bases and J by 3 bases, with 8 bases between. The CDR3 loop is CASSHAGSNEKLFF. DNA of the CDR3: TGTGCCAGCAGCCACGCGGGATCTAATGAAAAACTGTTTTTT.

The V call is TRBV5-4, the J call TRBJ1-2; 9 bases line up with TRBD1. The CDR3 covers 15 residues. The germline gives CDR1 SGHNT, CDR2 YYREEE (reference sequence). After removal of 2 bases from V and 6 bases from J, the junction contained 8 bases not matched to a gene. CDR3 sequence reads: CASSFRATGGNGYTF. The CDR3 coding sequence is TGTGCCAGCAGCTTCCGGGCGACAGGGGGGAATGGCTACACCTTC.

The gene calls are TRBV2 and TRBJ2-5; TRBD1 matches 7 bases. The length of the CDR3 is 14 residues. Trimming took 6 bases from V and 0 from J; bases not matched to a gene: 4. Germline CDR1 reads SNHLY; CDR2 reads FYNNEI. CDR3 DNA sequence: TGTGCCAGCAGGTTCGACAGGGACCAAGAGACCCAGTACTTC. Amino acid sequence: CASRFDRDQETQYF.

V gene TRBV5-1 combines with J gene TRBJ2-5; TRBD1 might be the D (6 bases). Trimming removed 3 bases from V and 1 base from J, with 16 bases in between. The CDR3 length is 16 residues. Germline assignment: CDR1 SGHRS and CDR2 YFSETQ. The CDR3, as DNA: TGCGCCAGCAGCTACACCAACAGGGATCGCCAAGAGACCCAGTACTTC. Amino acids: CASSYTNRDRQETQYF.

The chain joins TRBV7-2 to TRBJ2-5, with D possibly TRBD2 on 6 matching bases. Germline V gene lookup returns CDR1 SGHTA and CDR2 FQGNSA. This CDR3 region has 13 residues. V was clipped by 5 bases and J by 5 bases, with 12 bases between them. CDR3 sequence: CASSTSGGETQYF. The CDR3, as DNA: TGTGCCAGCAGCACGAGTGGGGGGGAGACCCAGTACTTC. The full variable domain, rest sourced from reference TRBV7-2 and TRBJ2-5, is GAGVSQSPSNKVTEKGKDVELRCDPISGHTALYWYRQSLGQGLEFLIYFQGNSAPDKSGLPSDRFSAERTGGSVSTLTIQRTQQEDSAVYLCASSTSGGETQYFGPGTRLLVL.

CDR3: CASSDPLQGTLDEQFF. The DNA for the CDR3 is TGTGCCAGCAGTGATCCTCTACAGGGGACTCTGGATGAGCAGTTCTTC. This chain uses TRBV2 with TRBJ2-1, with D possibly TRBD1 on 7 matching bases. The germline V and J ends were trimmed by 3 bases and 8 bases, with 20 bases remaining between them. The CDR3 loop spans 16 amino acids. Germline CDR1 is SNHLY and CDR2 is FYNNEI.

The J gene is TRBJ1-6, the V gene TRBV4-1; perhaps TRBD1 as D (5 bases). Trimming pared 1 base from V and 3 bases from J, leaving 13 bases between. CDR3 length: 17 amino acids. CDR1 is MGHRA and CDR2 is YSYEKL in the germline V gene. The CDR3 region has the DNA TGCGCCAGCAGCCAAGGGGGCTCTGTGGGCTATAATTCACCCCTCCACTTT. Its translation is CASSQGGSVGYNSPLHF.

V usage is TRBV4-1 and J usage is TRBJ2-3; D not certain. The germline V gene encodes CDR1 MGHRA and CDR2 YSYEKL. The V gene lost 0 bases and the J gene lost 3 bases, with 10 bases spanning the gap. CDR3 length: 15 residues. In nucleotides, the CDR3 is TGCGCCAGCAGCCAAGATACAGATGGGACAGATACGCAGTATTTT. It translates to CASSQDTDGTDTQYF.

V usage is TRBV23-1 and J usage is TRBJ1-2; D is perhaps TRBD1 (6 bases). TRBV23-1 is marked as an open reading frame, function uncertain. This CDR3 comprises 13 residues. V lost 3 bases and J 6 bases, leaving 11 bases between the germline ends. The CDR3 reads CASSHQGQDGYTF. Here the CDR3 DNA reads TGCGCCAGCAGTCATCAGGGGCAGGATGGCTACACCTTC.

The genes are TRBV18 and TRBJ2-5; the match to TRBD1 covers 10 bases. The CDR3 is made up of 15 amino acids. Trimming cost V 6 bases and J 1 base; bases outside gene matches: 5. The V gene's germline CDR1 is KGHSH and CDR2 LQKENI. The CDR3 sequence: CASSPRTGGQETQYF. As DNA, the CDR3 is TGTGCCAGCTCGCCAAGGACAGGGGGCCAAGAGACCCAGTACTTC.

CDR3 nucleotide sequence: TGTGCCAGCAGCCGACTTGGTTTCGGGGGGTACGAGCAGTACGTC. Translation gives CASSRLGFGGYEQYV. The rearrangement uses TRBV11-2 and TRBJ2-7; TRBD2 aligns across 7 bases. V lost 5 bases, J lost 4 bases, and 11 bases stayed unmatched. The CDR3 consists of 15 residues. CDR1 is SGHAT, CDR2 FQNNGV, per germline.

The rearrangement links TRBV4-2 to TRBJ2-3; D is undetermined. Germline CDR1 and CDR2: LGHNA and YNFKEQ. The CDR3 consists of 16 residues. Between the trimmed V and J ends, which lost 1 base and 0 bases, there was a span of 11 bases. The CDR3 loop is CASSQVTFTSTDTQYF. The CDR3 DNA is TGTGCCAGCAGCCAAGTCACTTTTACTAGCACAGATACGCAGTATTTT.

This clone was found a few times. The genes are TRBV5-1 and TRBJ2-7; D may be TRBD1 (6 bases). Looked up from germline, CDR1 is SGHRS and CDR2 is YFSETQ. Trimming left V 4 bases short and J 2 bases short, with 10 bases between. The CDR3 is made up of 13 amino acids. The CDR3 protein is CASSLRQAYEQYF. The CDR3, as DNA: TGCGCCAGCAGCCTTAGACAGGCCTACGAGCAGTACTTC.

This chain connects TRBV6-5 to TRBJ2-5, with 10 bases fitting TRBD1. The CDR3 runs to 15 residues. Trimming removed 6 bases from V and 0 bases from J; junction bases left unmatched: 4. Germline CDR1 reads MNHEY; CDR2 reads SVGAGI. The CDR3 coding sequence is TGTGCCAGCAGGACAGGGGGCCCGTACCAAGAGACCCAGTACTTC. Its protein is CASRTGGPYQETQYF.

V usage is TRBV19 and J usage is TRBJ2-3; TRBD1 agrees at 7 bases. The CDR3 is 16 residues long. Germline V lookup: CDR1 LNHDA, CDR2 SQIVND (reference sequence). The junction had 12 bases not matched to a gene; V was cut back by 5 bases and J by 4 bases. The CDR3 is CASSVGTDVVADTQYF. For the CDR3, the DNA is TGTGCCAGTAGTGTAGGGACAGATGTAGTAGCAGATACGCAGTATTTT.

V usage is TRBV30 and J usage is TRBJ2-7; 10 bases align to TRBD1. This CDR3 has 14 amino acids. CDR1 is GTSNPN, CDR2 SVGIG, per germline (reference sequence). V shed 0 bases, J shed 2 bases, and the junction held 1 base outside the gene matches. The CDR3 loop is CAWSVGTGAYEQYF. CDR3 nucleotide sequence: TGTGCCTGGAGTGTAGGGACAGGGGCCTACGAGCAGTACTTC.